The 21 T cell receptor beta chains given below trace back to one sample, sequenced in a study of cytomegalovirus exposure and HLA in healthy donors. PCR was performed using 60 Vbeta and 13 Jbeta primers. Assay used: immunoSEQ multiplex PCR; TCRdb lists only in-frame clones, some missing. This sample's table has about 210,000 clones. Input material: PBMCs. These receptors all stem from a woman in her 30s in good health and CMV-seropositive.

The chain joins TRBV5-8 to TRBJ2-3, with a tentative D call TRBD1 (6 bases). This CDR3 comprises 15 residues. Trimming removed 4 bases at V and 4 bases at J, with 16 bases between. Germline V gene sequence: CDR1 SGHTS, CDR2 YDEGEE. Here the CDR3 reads CASSLGTTHADTQYF. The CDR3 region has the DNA TGTGCCAGCAGCCTAGGGACAACTCACGCAGATACGCAGTATTTT.

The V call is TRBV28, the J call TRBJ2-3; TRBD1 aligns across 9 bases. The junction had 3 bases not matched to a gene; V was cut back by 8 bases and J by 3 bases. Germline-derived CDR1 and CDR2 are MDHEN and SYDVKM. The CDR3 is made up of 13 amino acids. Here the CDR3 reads CASLQGATDTQYF. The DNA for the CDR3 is TGTGCCAGCCTACAGGGGGCGACAGATACGCAGTATTTT.

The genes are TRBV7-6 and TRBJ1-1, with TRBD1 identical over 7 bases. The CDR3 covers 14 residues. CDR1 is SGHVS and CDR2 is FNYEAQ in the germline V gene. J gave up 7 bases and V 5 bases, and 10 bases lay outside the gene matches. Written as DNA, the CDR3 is TGTGCCAGCAGCCCCCTGTCGGGACAGCTTGAAGCTTTCTTT. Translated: CASSPLSGQLEAFF.

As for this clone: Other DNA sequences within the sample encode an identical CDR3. The CDR3 loop reads CATMQGYNEKLFF. DNA for the CDR3: TGTGCCACCATGCAGGGTTATAATGAAAAACTGTTTTTT. The chain joins TRBV15 to TRBJ1-4; possibly TRBD1 for D (5 bases). CDR1 is LNHNV, CDR2 YYDKDF, per germline (reference sequence). The V end was cut by 7 bases, the J end by 4 bases, with 10 bases between. The CDR3 runs to 13 residues.

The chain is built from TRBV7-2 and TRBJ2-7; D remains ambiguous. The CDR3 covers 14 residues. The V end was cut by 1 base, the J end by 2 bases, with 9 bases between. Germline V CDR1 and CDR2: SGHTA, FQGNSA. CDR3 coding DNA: TGTGCCAGCAGCTTAGTTCCGGTCGCCTACGAGCAGTACTTC. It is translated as CASSLVPVAYEQYF.

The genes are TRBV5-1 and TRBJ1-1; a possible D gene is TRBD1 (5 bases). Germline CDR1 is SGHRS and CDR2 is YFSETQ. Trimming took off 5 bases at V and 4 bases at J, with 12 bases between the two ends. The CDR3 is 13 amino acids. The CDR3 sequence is CASRQDLATEAFF. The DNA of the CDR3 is TGCGCCAGCAGACAGGACCTTGCCACTGAAGCTTTCTTT.

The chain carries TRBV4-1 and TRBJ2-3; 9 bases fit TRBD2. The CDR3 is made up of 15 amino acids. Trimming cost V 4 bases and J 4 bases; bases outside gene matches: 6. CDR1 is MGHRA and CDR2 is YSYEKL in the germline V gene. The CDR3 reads CASSLGGGAADTQYF. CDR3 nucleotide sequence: TGCGCCAGCAGCCTCGGCGGGGGGGCGGCAGATACGCAGTATTTT.

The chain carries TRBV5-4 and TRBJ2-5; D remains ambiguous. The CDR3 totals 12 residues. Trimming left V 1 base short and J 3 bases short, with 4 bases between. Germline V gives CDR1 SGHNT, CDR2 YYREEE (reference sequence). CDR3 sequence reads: CASSLPEETQYF. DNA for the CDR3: TGTGCCAGCAGCTTGCCGGAAGAGACCCAGTACTTC.

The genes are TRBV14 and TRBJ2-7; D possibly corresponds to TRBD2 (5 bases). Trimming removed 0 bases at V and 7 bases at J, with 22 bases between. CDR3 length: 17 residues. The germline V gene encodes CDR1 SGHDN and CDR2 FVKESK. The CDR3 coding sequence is TGTGCCAGCAGCCAAGACCCTAGACGACAAATGAGGAGGGAGCAGTACTTC. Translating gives CASSQDPRRQMRREQYF.

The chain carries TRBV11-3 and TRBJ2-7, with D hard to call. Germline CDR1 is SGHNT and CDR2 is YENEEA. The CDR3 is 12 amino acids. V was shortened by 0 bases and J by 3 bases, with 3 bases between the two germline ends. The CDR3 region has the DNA TGTGCCAGCAGCTTAGACGGCTACGAGCAGTACTTC. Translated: CASSLDGYEQYF.

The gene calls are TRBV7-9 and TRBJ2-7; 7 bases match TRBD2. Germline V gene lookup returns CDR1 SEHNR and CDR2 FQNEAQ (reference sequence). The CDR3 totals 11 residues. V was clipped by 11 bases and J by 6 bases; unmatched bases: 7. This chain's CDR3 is CAGSWGGEQYF. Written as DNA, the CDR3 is TGTGCCGGCTCGTGGGGGGGCGAGCAGTACTTC.

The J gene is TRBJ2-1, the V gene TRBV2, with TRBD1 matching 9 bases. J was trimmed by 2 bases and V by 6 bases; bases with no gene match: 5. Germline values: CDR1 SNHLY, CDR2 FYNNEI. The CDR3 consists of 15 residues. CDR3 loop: CASRSGTGTYNEQFF. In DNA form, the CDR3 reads TGTGCCAGCAGGTCCGGGACAGGGACCTACAATGAGCAGTTCTTC.

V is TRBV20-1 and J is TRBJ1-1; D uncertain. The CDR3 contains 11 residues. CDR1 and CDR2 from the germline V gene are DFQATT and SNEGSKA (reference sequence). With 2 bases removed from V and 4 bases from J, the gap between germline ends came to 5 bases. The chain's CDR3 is CSARKSTEAFF. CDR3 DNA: TGCAGTGCTAGAAAGAGCACTGAAGCTTTCTTT.

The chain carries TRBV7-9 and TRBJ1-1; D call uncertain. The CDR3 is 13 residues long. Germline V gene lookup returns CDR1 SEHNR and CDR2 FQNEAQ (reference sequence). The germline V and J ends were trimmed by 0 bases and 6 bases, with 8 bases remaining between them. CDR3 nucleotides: TGTGCCAGCAGCTTAGCGGCAGGTTCTGAAGCTTTCTTT. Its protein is CASSLAAGSEAFF.

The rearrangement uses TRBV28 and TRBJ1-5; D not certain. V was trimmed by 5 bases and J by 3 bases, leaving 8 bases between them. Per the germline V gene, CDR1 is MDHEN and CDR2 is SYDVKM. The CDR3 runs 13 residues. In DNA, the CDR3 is TGTGCCAGCAGTCTTTTAAACAATCAGCCCCAGCATTTT. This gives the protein CASSLLNNQPQHF.

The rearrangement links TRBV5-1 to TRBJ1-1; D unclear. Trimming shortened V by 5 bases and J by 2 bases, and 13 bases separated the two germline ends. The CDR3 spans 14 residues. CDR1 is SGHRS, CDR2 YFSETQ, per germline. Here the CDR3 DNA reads TGCGCCAGCAGGTCGGGAATGGGTAACACTGAAGCTTTCTTT. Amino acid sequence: CASRSGMGNTEAFF.

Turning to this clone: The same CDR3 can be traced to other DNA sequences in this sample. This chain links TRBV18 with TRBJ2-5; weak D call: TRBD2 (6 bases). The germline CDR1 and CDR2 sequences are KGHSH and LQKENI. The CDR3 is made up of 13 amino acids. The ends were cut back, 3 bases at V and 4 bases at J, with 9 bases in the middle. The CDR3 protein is CASSPGGGETQYF. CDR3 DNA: TGTGCCAGCTCACCGGGGGGTGGAGAGACCCAGTACTTC.

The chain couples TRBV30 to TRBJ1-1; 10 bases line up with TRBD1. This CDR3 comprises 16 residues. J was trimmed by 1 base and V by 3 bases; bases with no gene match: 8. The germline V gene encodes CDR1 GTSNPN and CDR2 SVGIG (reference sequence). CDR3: CAWRLTGGRGNTEAFF. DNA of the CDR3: TGTGCCTGGAGGCTGACAGGGGGCCGCGGGAACACTGAAGCTTTCTTT.

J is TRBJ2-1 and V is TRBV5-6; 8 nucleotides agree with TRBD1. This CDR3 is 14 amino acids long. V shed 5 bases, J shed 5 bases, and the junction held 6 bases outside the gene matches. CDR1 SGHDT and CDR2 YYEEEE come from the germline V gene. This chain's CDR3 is CASRYTGGNNEQFF. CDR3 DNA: TGTGCCAGCAGGTATACAGGGGGGAACAATGAGCAGTTCTTC.

The CDR3 nucleotides read TGTGCCAGCAGCTTATGGGGCAGGCGTTCTAACTATGGCTACACCTTC. Protein: CASSLWGRRSNYGYTF. This chain connects TRBV7-9 to TRBJ1-2, with a tentative D call TRBD1 (5 bases). CDR1 is SEHNR and CDR2 is FQNEAQ in the germline V gene (reference sequence). Trimming took 2 bases from V and 0 from J, leaving 13 bases between them. The CDR3 loop spans 16 amino acids. Full variable domain (remainder filled in from reference TRBV7-9 and TRBJ1-2): DTGVSQNPRHKITKRGQNVTFRCDPISEHNRLYWYRQTLGQGPEFLTYFQNEAQLEKSRLLSDRFSAERPKGSFSTLEIQRTEQGDSAMYLCASSLWGRRSNYGYTFGSGTRLTVV.

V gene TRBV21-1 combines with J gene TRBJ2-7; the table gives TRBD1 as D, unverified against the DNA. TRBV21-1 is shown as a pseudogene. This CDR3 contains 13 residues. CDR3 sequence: CASSKKGFYEQYF. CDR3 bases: TGTGCCAGCAGCAAAAAGGGGTTCTACGAGCAGTACTTC.